This T cell receptor (beta chain) was retrieved from a study of T-cell memory formation after mild COVID-19. For the study at large: Clustering of TCRs was largely donor specific.

Overall study findings and caveats: CD4/CD8 balance characterized clones contracting day 15 to 85, and CD4+ skew characterized later expanders. CD4+ clones that contracted lay mainly in CM and EM; CD8+ ones lay in EMRA.

A few counts support this clonotype. What it binds is unknown. The CDR3 has 13 amino acids. V lost 3 bases to trimming and J lost 3 bases; unmatched junction nucleotides: 3. Looked up from germline, CDR1 is GTSNPN and CDR2 is SVGIG (reference sequence). Amplification by 5'RACE using constant-segment primers produced TCR alpha and TCR beta cDNA libraries that carried sample barcodes and UMIs. MiXCR, run by TCRdb on the 5' RACE reads, gives a single entry per CDR3 protein. Seen here are fewer than 700,000 distinct CDR3 sequences, approximately 18% observed once, and the top ten hold around 11%. The rearrangement uses TRBV30 and TRBJ2-7, with 9 bases that match TRBD2. The clonotype originates from an adult woman who had mild COVID-19 (a few samples of this study predate the infection). Cell type and time point are not known. Material: PBMCs or a T cell subset sorted from them (not recorded which). For the CDR3, the DNA is TGTGCCTGGAGGCCTAGCGGGGACTACGAGCAGTACTTC. Its translation is CAWRPSGDYEQYF. The variable domain in full, completed from reference TRBV30 and TRBJ2-7, reads SQTIHQWPATLVQPVGSPLSLECTVEGTSNPNLYWYRQAAGRGLQLLFYSVGIGQISSEVPQNLSASRPQDRQFILSSKKLLLSDSGFYLCAWRPSGDYEQYFGPGTRLTVT.